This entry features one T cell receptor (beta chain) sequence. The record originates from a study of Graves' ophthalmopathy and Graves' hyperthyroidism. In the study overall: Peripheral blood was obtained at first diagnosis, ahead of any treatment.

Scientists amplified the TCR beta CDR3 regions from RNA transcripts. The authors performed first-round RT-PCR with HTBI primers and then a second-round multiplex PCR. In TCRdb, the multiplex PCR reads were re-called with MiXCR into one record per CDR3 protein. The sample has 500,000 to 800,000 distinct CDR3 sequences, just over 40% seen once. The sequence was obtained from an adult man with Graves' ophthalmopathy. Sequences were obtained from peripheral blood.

The CDR3 loop is CSVTGQGTLYGYTF. The CDR3 bases are TGCAGCGTTACCGGACAGGGCACCCTATATGGCTACACCTTC. The chain combines TRBV29-1 with TRBJ1-2; 8 bases are a match to TRBD1. The germline gives CDR1 SQVTM, CDR2 ANQGSEA. The CDR3 extends over 14 amino acids. V lost 5 bases and J lost 5; bases outside the gene matches: 10. Drawing the rest from reference TRBV29-1 and TRBJ1-2, the complete variable domain is SAVISQKPSRDICQRGTSLTIQCQVDSQVTMMFWYRQQPGQSLTLIATANQGSEATYESGFVIDKFPISRPNLTFSTLTVSNMSPEDSSIYLCSVTGQGTLYGYTFGSGTRLTVV.